The present TCR beta chain was sequenced within a study of shared clonotypes between healthy human individuals. Naive CD8 cells were CD45RO-negative, positively selected for CCR7, excluding terminally differentiated effector memory CD45RA+ cells. CDR1 SGHVS and CDR2 FQNEAQ come from the germline V gene. V was pared by 2 bases and J by 2 bases, with 13 bases of the junction left unmatched. This CDR3 has 19 residues. Clones were sequenced by immunoSEQ multiplex PCR, and TCRdb holds only the in-frame ones, with some missing. The data show roughly 2.1 million clones, with roughly 91% seen just once and over 1.5% held by the top ten. This clone was counted once.

The specimen was naive CD8+ T cells from PBMCs. The rearrangement joins TRBV7-8 to TRBJ2-3; TRBD1 agrees at 10 bases. This TCR came from a man between 18 and 35 years old in good health. Some clones in this sample may be carry-over from other donors' samples. The chain's CDR3 is CASSLYPGTGDSDTDTQYF. CDR3 in DNA: TGTGCCAGCAGCTTATATCCCGGGACAGGGGACTCAGACACAGATACGCAGTATTTT.